This entry features one TCR beta chain sequence. The source of the sample is a study of blood T cell repertoires in COVID-19. Study context: Acute and convalescent COVID-19 samples came from the United States, Italy and Spain.

The CDR3 sequence is 13 residues long. CDR1 and CDR2 from the germline V gene are MDHEN and SYDVKM. Losses at the gene ends were 6 bases for V and 3 bases for J; bases not matched to a gene: 2. TCRdb's table, derived via immunoSEQ multiplex PCR, lists solely in-frame clones and lacks some. The data contain approximately 240,000 clones, approximately 79% of them singletons. The TCR comes from a middle-aged woman with active or convalescent COVID-19. This chain uses TRBV28 with TRBJ2-4, with TRBD1 matching 7 bases. Sequenced material: peripheral blood. CDR3 coding DNA: TGTGCCAGCAGCACAGGGGTCAAAAACATTCAGTACTTC. It translates to CASSTGVKNIQYF.